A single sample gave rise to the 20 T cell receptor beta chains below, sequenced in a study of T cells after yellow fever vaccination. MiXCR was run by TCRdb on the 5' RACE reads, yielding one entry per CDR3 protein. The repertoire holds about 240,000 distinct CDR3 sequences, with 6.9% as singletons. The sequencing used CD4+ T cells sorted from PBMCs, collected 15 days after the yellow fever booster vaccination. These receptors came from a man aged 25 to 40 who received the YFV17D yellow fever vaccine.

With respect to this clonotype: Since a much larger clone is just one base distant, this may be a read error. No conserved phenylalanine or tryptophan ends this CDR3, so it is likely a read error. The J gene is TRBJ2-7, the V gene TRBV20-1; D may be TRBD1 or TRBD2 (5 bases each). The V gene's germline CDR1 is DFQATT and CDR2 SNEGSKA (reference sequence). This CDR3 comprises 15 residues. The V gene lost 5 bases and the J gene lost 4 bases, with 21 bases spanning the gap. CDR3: CSAPGTLRAEYEQYL. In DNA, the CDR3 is TGCAGTGCTCCCGGGACCCTCAGGGCTGAGTACGAGCAGTACCTC.

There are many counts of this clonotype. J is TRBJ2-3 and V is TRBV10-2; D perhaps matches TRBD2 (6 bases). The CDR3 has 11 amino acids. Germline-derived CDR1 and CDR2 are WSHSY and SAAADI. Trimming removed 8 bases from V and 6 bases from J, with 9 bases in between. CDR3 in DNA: TGCGCCAGCGCTGGGGGGGATACGCAGTATTTT. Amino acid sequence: CASAGGDTQYF.

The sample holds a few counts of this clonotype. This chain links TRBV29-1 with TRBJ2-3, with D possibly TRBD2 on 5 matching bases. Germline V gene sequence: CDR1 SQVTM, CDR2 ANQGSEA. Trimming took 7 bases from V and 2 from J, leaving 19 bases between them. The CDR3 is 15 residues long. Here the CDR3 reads CSAILLGSTTDTQYF. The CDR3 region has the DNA TGCAGCGCAATCCTTTTAGGGAGCACCACAGATACGCAGTATTTT.

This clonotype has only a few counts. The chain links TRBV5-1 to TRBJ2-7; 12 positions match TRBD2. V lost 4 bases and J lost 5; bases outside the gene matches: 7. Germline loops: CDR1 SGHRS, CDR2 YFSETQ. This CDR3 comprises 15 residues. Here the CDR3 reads CASSPWTSGTHEQYF. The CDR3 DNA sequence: TGCGCCAGCAGCCCCTGGACTAGCGGGACCCACGAGCAGTACTTC.

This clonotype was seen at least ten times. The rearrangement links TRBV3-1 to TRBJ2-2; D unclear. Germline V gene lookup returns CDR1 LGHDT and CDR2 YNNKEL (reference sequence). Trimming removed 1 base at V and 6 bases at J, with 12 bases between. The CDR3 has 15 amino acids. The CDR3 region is CASSQVQLKAGELFF. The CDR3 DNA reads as TGTGCCAGCAGCCAAGTTCAGTTGAAGGCCGGGGAGCTGTTTTTT.

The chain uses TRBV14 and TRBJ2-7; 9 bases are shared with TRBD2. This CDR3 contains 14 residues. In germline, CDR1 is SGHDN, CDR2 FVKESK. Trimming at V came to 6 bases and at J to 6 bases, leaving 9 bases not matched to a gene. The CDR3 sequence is CASRHSGRPLEQYF. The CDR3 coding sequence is TGTGCCAGCAGACACAGCGGGAGGCCACTCGAGCAGTACTTC.

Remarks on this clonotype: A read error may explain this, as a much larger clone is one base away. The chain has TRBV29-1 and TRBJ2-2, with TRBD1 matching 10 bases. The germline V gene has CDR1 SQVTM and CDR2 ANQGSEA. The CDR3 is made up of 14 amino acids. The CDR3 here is CSVSTGGLTWELFF. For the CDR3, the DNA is TGCAGCGTTTCGACAGGGGGCCTCACCTGGGAGCTGTTTTTT.

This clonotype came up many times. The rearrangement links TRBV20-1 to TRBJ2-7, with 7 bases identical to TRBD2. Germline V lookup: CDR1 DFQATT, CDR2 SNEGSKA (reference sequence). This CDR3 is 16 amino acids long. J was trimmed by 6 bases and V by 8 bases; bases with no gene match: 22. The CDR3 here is CSTQGGFGGSGSEQYF. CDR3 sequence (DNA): TGCAGTACCCAGGGAGGGTTCGGGGGTTCGGGCTCCGAGCAGTACTTC.

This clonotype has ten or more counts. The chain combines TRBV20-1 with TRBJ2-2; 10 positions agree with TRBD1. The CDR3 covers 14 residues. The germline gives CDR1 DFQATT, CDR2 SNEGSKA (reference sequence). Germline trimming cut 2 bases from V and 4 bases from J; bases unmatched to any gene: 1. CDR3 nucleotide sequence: TGCAGTGCTAGAAGGGACAGGGGCACCGGGGAGCTGTTTTTT. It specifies CSARRDRGTGELFF.

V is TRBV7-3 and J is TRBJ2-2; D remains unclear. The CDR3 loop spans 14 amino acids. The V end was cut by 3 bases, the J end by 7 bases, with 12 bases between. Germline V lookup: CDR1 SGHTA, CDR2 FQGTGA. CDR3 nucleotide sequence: TGTGCCAGCAGCTTTTCGTCAGGATACGGGGAGCTGTTTTTT. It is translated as CASSFSSGYGELFF.

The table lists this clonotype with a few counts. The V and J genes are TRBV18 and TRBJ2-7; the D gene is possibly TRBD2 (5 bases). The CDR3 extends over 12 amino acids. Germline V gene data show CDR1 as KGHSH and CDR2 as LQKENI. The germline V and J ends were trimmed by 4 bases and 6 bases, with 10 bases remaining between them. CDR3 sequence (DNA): TGTGCCAGCTCACGGAATCGGGGCGAGCAGTACTTC. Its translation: CASSRNRGEQYF.

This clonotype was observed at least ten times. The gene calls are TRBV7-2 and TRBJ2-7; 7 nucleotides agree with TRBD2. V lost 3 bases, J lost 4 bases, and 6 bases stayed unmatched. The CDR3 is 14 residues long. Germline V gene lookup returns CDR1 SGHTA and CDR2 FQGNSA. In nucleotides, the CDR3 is TGTGCCAGCAGCTTGCGCGGGAGCTGGTACGAGCAGTACTTC. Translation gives CASSLRGSWYEQYF.

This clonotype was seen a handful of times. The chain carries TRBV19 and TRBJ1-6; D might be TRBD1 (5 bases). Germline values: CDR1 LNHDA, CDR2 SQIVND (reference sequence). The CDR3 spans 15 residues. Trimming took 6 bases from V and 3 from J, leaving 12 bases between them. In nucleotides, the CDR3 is TGTGCCAGTAGCCAGGGAATCGGCTATAATTCACCCCTCCACTTT. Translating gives CASSQGIGYNSPLHF.

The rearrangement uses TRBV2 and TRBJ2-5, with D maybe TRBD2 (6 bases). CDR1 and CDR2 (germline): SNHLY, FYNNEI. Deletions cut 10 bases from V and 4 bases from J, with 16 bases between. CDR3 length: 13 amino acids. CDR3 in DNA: TGTGCCAAAAGTGAAGCGGGTGCAGAGACCCAGTACTTC. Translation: CAKSEAGAETQYF.

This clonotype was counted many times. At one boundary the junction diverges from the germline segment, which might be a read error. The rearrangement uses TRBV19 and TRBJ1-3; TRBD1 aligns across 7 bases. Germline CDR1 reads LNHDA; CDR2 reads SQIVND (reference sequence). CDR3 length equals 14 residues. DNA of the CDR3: TGCGCTACACAAGGGGGCTCAGCCGGAAACACCATATATTTT. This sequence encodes CATQGGSAGNTIYF. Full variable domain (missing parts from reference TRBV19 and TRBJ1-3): DGGITQSPKYLFRKEGQNVTLSCEQNLNHDAMYWYRQDPGQGLRLIYYSQIVNDFQKGDIAEGYSVSREKKESFPLTVTSAQKNPTAFYLCATQGGSAGNTIYFGEGSWLTVV.

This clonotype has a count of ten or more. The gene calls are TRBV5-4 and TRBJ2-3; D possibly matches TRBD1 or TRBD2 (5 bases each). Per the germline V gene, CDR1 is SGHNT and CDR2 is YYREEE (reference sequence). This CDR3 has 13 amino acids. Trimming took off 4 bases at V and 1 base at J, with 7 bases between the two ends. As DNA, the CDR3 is TGTGCCAGCAGCGAGGGACGCACAGATACGCAGTATTTT. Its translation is CASSEGRTDTQYF. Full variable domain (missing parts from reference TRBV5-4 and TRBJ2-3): ETGVTQSPTHLIKTRGQQVTLRCSSQSGHNTVSWYQQALGQGPQFIFQYYREEENGRGNFPPRFSGLQFPNYSSELNVNALELDDSALYLCASSEGRTDTQYFGPGTRLTVL.

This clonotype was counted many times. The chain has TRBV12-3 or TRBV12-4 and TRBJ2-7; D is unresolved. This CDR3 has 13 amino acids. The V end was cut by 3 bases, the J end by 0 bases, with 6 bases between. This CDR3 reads CASSLIDSYEQYF. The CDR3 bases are TGTGCCAGCAGTTTGATAGACTCCTACGAGCAGTACTTC.

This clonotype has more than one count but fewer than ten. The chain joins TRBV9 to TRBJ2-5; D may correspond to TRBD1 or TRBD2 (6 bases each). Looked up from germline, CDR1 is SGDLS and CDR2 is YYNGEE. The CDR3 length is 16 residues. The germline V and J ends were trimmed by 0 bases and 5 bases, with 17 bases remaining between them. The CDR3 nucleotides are TGTGCCAGCAGCGTAGGAGGGGGGAGAATACAGGAGACCCAGTACTTC. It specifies CASSVGGGRIQETQYF.

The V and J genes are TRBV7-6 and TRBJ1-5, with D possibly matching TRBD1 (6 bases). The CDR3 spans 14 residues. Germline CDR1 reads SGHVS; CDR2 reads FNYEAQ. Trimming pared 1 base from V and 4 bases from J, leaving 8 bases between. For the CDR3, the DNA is TGTGCCAGCAGCTTAGGACAGGAGAATCAGCCCCAGCATTTT. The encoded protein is CASSLGQENQPQHF.

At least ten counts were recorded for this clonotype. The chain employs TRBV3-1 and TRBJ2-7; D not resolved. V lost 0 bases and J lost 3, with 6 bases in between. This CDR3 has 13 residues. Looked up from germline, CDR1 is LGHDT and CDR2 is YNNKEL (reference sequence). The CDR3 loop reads CASSQDRGYEQYF. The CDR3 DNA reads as TGTGCCAGCAGCCAAGATCGCGGCTACGAGCAGTACTTC.